Below, one TCR beta chain is given with its context. This sample was included in a study of blood T cell repertoires in COVID-19. Trimming at V came to 0 bases and at J to 7 bases, leaving 9 bases not matched to a gene. The CDR3 length is 16 residues. Germline values: CDR1 LGHDT, CDR2 YNNKEL (reference sequence). Sequencing was performed with immunoSEQ multiplex PCR; in TCRdb, only in-frame clones are kept and a portion is missing. Of approximately 170,000 clones in the sample, 85% to 95% were seen once. The genes are TRBV3-1 (or the pseudogene TRBV3-2) and TRBJ2-1, with 7 bases aligning to TRBD1. This receptor was taken from a woman aged 60 to 75 with COVID-19, enrolled during active disease. The specimen sequenced was peripheral blood. The DNA of the CDR3 is TGTGCCAGCAGCCAAGAAGGGGCAGGGGGATTGAATGAGCAGTTCTTC. This sequence encodes CASSQEGAGGLNEQFF.